The 22 T cell receptor beta chains in this list originate from one sample, sequenced in a study of cytomegalovirus exposure and HLA in healthy donors (dated by TCRdb to the late 2010s). Libraries were built with the immunoSEQ multiplex PCR assay. For the multiplex PCR, a mixture combining 60 forward primers for TCR Vbeta segments and 13 reverse primers for TCR Jbeta segments was used. TCRdb provides this immuneACCESS table in a form limited to in-frame rearrangements. Some clones are lacking; in checked studies, under half of them reflect an unresolved V gene, and why the rest are absent is not known. The sample table shows about 210,000 clones, and about 81% are seen once. 6% of the sample is in the top ten clones. Sequencing input: PBMCs. These receptors were obtained from a man in his forties or fifties in good health and CMV-seropositive.

This sequence joins TRBV4-1 and TRBJ2-3; 7 bases map to TRBD2. The CDR3 loop spans 17 amino acids. The V gene end was trimmed by 0 bases and the J gene end by 3 bases; junction bases not matched to a gene: 9. CDR1 is MGHRA and CDR2 is YSYEKL in the germline V gene. The CDR3: CASSQDLASGVTDTQYF. The CDR3 DNA follows: TGCGCCAGCAGCCAAGATCTGGCTAGCGGAGTGACAGATACGCAGTATTTT.

V gene TRBV6-5 combines with J gene TRBJ2-1; 7 bases line up with TRBD2. The CDR3 is 16 amino acids. V trimming: 2 bases; J trimming: 5 bases; junction bases outside the gene matches: 9. Germline V CDR1 and CDR2: MNHEY, SVGAGI. The CDR3, as DNA: TGTGCCAGCAGTTACGTCGGCGGGGGTAGGAACAATGAGCAGTTCTTC. Encoded protein: CASSYVGGGRNNEQFF.

This chain uses TRBV29-1 with TRBJ2-3; 9 bases map to TRBD2. This CDR3 has 16 amino acids. The germline gives CDR1 SQVTM, CDR2 ANQGSEA. The ends lost 1 base at V and 2 bases at J; junction bases unmatched: 7. CDR3 nucleotide sequence: TGCAGCGTTGAAGGGGGGCGGGAGGGTCCCACAGATACGCAGTATTTT. Amino acid sequence: CSVEGGREGPTDTQYF.

The DNA of the CDR3 is TGCAGCGTATTAGCGGGGAACTACAATGAGCAGTTCTTC. Its translation: CSVLAGNYNEQFF. The chain has TRBV29-1 and TRBJ2-1; 8 bases are shared with TRBD2. The CDR3 is 13 amino acids. CDR1 and CDR2 (germline): SQVTM, ANQGSEA. V lost 6 bases, J lost 3 bases, and 4 bases stayed unmatched.

The rearrangement joins TRBV5-1 to TRBJ2-2, with 10 bases matching TRBD2. The CDR3 extends over 18 amino acids. V lost 1 base to trimming and J lost 5 bases; unmatched junction nucleotides: 11. The germline V gene has CDR1 SGHRS and CDR2 YFSETQ. The CDR3 sequence is CASSLTSSGSKGTGELFF. The CDR3 region has the DNA TGCGCCAGCAGCTTGACGTCTAGCGGGAGTAAAGGTACCGGGGAGCTGTTTTTT.

The gene calls are TRBV29-1 and TRBJ2-2; tentatively, D is TRBD1 (6 bases). From germline, CDR1 is SQVTM and CDR2 ANQGSEA. Trimming left V 3 bases short and J 0 bases short, with 11 bases between. CDR3 size: 15 residues. In DNA form, the CDR3 reads TGCAGCGTTGAGGAAGGACAGACGAACACCGGGGAGCTGTTTTTT. This codes for CSVEEGQTNTGELFF.

The genes are TRBV30 and TRBJ2-5; the D gene is possibly TRBD2 (6 bases). The CDR3 runs to 14 residues. CDR1 GTSNPN and CDR2 SVGIG come from the germline V gene (reference sequence). Deletions cut 1 base from V and 5 bases from J, with 14 bases between. Here the CDR3 reads CAWSASARGETQYF. DNA for the CDR3: TGTGCCTGGAGTGCTAGCGCCCGGGGTGAGACCCAGTACTTC. Variable domain in full (rest from reference TRBV30 and TRBJ2-5): SQTIHQWPATLVQPVGSPLSLECTVEGTSNPNLYWYRQAAGRGLQLLFYSVGIGQISSEVPQNLSASRPQDRQFILSSKKLLLSDSGFYLCAWSASARGETQYFGPGTRLLVL.

The chain combines TRBV7-9 with TRBJ2-2, with 11 bases lining up with TRBD2. CDR1 and CDR2 from the germline V gene are SEHNR and FQNEAQ (reference sequence). The V segment lost 4 bases and the J segment 6 bases; nucleotides outside the gene matches: 13. CDR3 length: 18 residues. CDR3 loop: CASSSTPDSGRAAGELFF. In nucleotides, the CDR3 is TGTGCCAGCAGCTCAACCCCCGATAGCGGGAGGGCGGCCGGGGAGCTGTTTTTT.

The chain combines TRBV5-5 with TRBJ2-7; TRBD2 agrees at 10 bases. From germline, CDR1 is SGHKS and CDR2 YYEKEE (reference sequence). V was clipped by 5 bases and J by 1 base; unmatched bases: 3. The CDR3 covers 14 residues. This CDR3 reads CASRIAGGSYEQYF. The CDR3 region has the DNA TGTGCCAGCAGGATAGCGGGGGGTTCCTACGAGCAGTACTTC.

The chain is built from TRBV18 and TRBJ2-3, with a tentative D call TRBD1 (5 bases). V was trimmed by 2 bases and J by 4 bases, leaving 16 bases between them. The CDR3 spans 16 residues. Germline V lookup: CDR1 KGHSH, CDR2 LQKENI. CDR3 nucleotide sequence: TGTGCCAGCTCACCAAGACAGCAGGAGAGCGCAGATACGCAGTATTTT. It is translated as CASSPRQQESADTQYF.

The rearrangement uses TRBV9 and TRBJ1-2; the match to TRBD1 covers 10 bases. The CDR3 has 15 amino acids. Losses at the gene ends were 3 bases for V and 4 bases for J; bases not matched to a gene: 6. CDR1 SGDLS and CDR2 YYNGEE come from the germline V gene. The chain's CDR3 is CASSEGGQGFYGYTF. The CDR3 coding sequence is TGTGCCAGCAGCGAGGGGGGACAGGGGTTCTATGGCTACACCTTC.

The V and J genes are TRBV28 and TRBJ2-2, with 8 bases fitting TRBD2. The CDR3 has 14 amino acids. The germline CDR1 and CDR2 sequences are MDHEN and SYDVKM. The V and J ends lost 8 bases and 3 bases, in that order; junction bases with no gene match: 5. The DNA of the CDR3 is TGTGCCAGCCGACGGGAGGGGGACACCGGGGAGCTGTTTTTT. This translates into CASRREGDTGELFF.

The rearrangement uses TRBV27 and TRBJ2-7, with D uncertain. This CDR3 has 14 residues. Germline-derived CDR1 and CDR2 are MNHEY and SMNVEV (reference sequence). Trimming pared 6 bases from V and 0 bases from J, leaving 12 bases between. CDR3 protein: CASSPASDSYEQYV. For the CDR3, the DNA is TGTGCCAGCAGCCCCGCCAGCGACTCCTACGAGCAGTACGTC.

This chain connects TRBV11-2 to TRBJ2-7; D perhaps matches TRBD1 (5 bases). Germline V lookup: CDR1 SGHAT, CDR2 FQNNGV. V was clipped by 3 bases and J by 2 bases, with 8 bases between them. The CDR3 has 13 residues. For the CDR3, the DNA is TGTGCCAGCAGCTTGCAGACAGCCTACGAGCAGTACTTC. Protein sequence: CASSLQTAYEQYF.

The rearrangement uses TRBV10-3 and TRBJ2-2; D possibly corresponds to TRBD2 (5 bases). Germline V gene sequence: CDR1 ENHRY, CDR2 SYGVKD. V shed 2 bases and J shed 4 bases, with 11 bases lying between them. This CDR3 is 15 amino acids long. The CDR3, as DNA: TGTGCCATCAGTGAGGGGCTAGCAGGCACCGGGGAGCTGTTTTTT. Amino acids: CAISEGLAGTGELFF.

The rearrangement uses TRBV4-1 and TRBJ1-4; D ambiguous. Germline values: CDR1 MGHRA, CDR2 YSYEKL. The CDR3 spans 12 residues. Trimming pared 6 bases from V and 5 bases from J, leaving 7 bases between. The CDR3 protein is CASSPVNEKLFF. Here the CDR3 DNA reads TGCGCCAGCAGTCCGGTAAATGAAAAACTGTTTTTT.

The chain joins TRBV18 to TRBJ2-1; 7 positions match TRBD2. Germline V gene sequence: CDR1 KGHSH, CDR2 LQKENI. Losses at the gene ends were 3 bases for V and 5 bases for J; bases not matched to a gene: 7. The CDR3 runs to 15 residues. CDR3: CASSPEGLLDNEQFF. DNA of the CDR3: TGTGCCAGCTCACCCGAGGGACTACTAGACAATGAGCAGTTCTTC. The full variable domain, with the rest looked up from reference TRBV18 and TRBJ2-1, is NAGVMQNPRHLVRRRGQEARLRCSPMKGHSHVYWYRQLPEEGLKFMVYLQKENIIDESGMPKERFSAEFPKEGPSILRIQQVVRGDSAAYFCASSPEGLLDNEQFFGPGTRLTVL.

This chain connects TRBV5-4 to TRBJ2-1; no firm D call. The CDR3 totals 15 residues. CDR1 and CDR2 from the germline V gene are SGHNT and YYREEE (reference sequence). V was cut by 1 base and J by 6 bases, with 14 bases left in between. The CDR3 DNA follows: TGTGCCAGCAGCTTGAGAGTCGACTTGGGCAATGAGCAGTTCTTC. Its translation is CASSLRVDLGNEQFF.

The chain has TRBV6-5 and TRBJ2-1, with TRBD2 matching over 8 bases. After removal of 4 bases from V and 8 bases from J, the junction contained 7 bases not matched to a gene. Per germline, CDR1 MNHEY and CDR2 SVGAGI. CDR3 length: 14 residues. The CDR3: CASSLLTSGDEQFF. In DNA form, the CDR3 reads TGTGCCAGCAGTTTATTAACTAGCGGCGATGAGCAGTTCTTC.

The CDR3: CASSYRPGTGTYTEAFF. The CDR3 bases are TGCGCCAGCAGCTACCGTCCCGGGACAGGGACCTACACTGAAGCTTTCTTT. The chain links TRBV5-1 to TRBJ1-1; 9 bases fit TRBD1. With 3 bases clipped from V and 3 bases from J, the junction kept 12 bases outside the gene matches. The CDR3 is 17 residues long. CDR1 and CDR2 from the germline V gene are SGHRS and YFSETQ.

To note about this clone: Additional DNA sequences in this sample encode the identical CDR3. The J gene is TRBJ2-7, the V gene TRBV27; 8 positions agree with TRBD1. The length of the CDR3 is 13 residues. From germline, CDR1 is MNHEY and CDR2 SMNVEV (reference sequence). V shed 3 bases, J shed 2 bases, and the junction held 0 bases outside the gene matches. The CDR3 DNA reads TGTGCCAGCAGTTTGACAGGGGCCTACGAGCAGTACTTC. Translating it yields CASSLTGAYEQYF.

The rearrangement joins TRBV5-4 to TRBJ2-5, with D tentatively TRBD2 (5 bases). V was trimmed by 5 bases and J by 9 bases, leaving 17 bases between them. The CDR3 is made up of 13 amino acids. Germline assignment: CDR1 SGHNT and CDR2 YYREEE (reference sequence). CDR3 bases: TGTGCCAGCAGACCCAGCGACTGGGAGCCCCAGTACTTC. Translated: CASRPSDWEPQYF.